A single sample gave rise to the 25 T cell receptor beta chains below, sequenced in a study of CD8+CD57+ T cells in acquired aplastic anemia listed by TCRdb under 2018. Expansion of CD8+CD57+ cells had been shown by flow cytometry in the patients chosen for sequencing. For sequencing, an Illumina HiSeq 2000 was employed. Genomic DNA was used as template for profiling of TCR beta VDJ combinations and CDR3 sequences. Clones were called with MiXCR by TCRdb after fastp trimmed the public reads at Q25, and only in-frame beta chains were retained. Rows are unified per CDR3 protein, each entry keeping the most common DNA and genes. This sample holds 190,000 or so distinct CDR3 sequences; over 40% were observed only once. The top ten clones comprise 1.8% of the sample. Sequenced sample: sorted CD4+, CD8+, or CD8+CD57+ T cells (not recorded which) from PBMCs. These receptors all come from a human donor with aplastic anemia.

In its sample, this clonotype was seen a few times. The CDR3: CASSPTVGVWNIQYF. DNA for the CDR3: TGTGCCAGCAGTCCCACGGTGGGAGTTTGGAACATTCAGTACTTC. The chain combines TRBV2 with TRBJ2-4; possibly TRBD2 for D (5 bases). The CDR3 runs to 15 residues. The V gene's germline CDR1 is SNHLY and CDR2 FYNNEI. V shed 5 bases and J shed 7 bases, with 18 bases lying between them.

This clonotype was counted at least ten times. The V gene is TRBV12-3 or TRBV12-4, the J gene TRBJ1-1, with D perhaps matching TRBD1 (5 bases). CDR3 length equals 17 residues. Trimming took off 3 bases at V and 10 bases at J, with 27 bases between the two ends. DNA for the CDR3: TGTGCCAGCAGTTTTGAGGGGTCGGGAACCCAACGCGTTAGAGCTTTCTTT. This codes for CASSFEGSGTQRVRAFF.

The CDR3 region is CASRGRNNSPLHF. The DNA for the CDR3 is TGTGCCAGCAGAGGACGCAATAATTCACCCCTCCACTTT. This chain joins TRBV6-1 and TRBJ1-6; no clear D gene. Germline CDR1 is MNHNS and CDR2 is SASEGT. The germline V and J ends were trimmed by 6 bases and 5 bases, with 8 bases remaining between them. The CDR3 has 13 amino acids.

At least ten counts were recorded for this clonotype. The rearrangement joins TRBV20-1 to TRBJ1-1; TRBD1 matches at 7 bases. The CDR3 contains 12 residues. CDR1 and CDR2 from the germline V gene are DFQATT and SNEGSKA (reference sequence). Trimming at V came to 7 bases and at J to 8 bases, leaving 10 bases not matched to a gene. In nucleotides, the CDR3 is TGCAGTGTCCGCCAGGACAGGACGGAAGCTTTCTTT. Amino acids: CSVRQDRTEAFF.

This chain uses TRBV19 with TRBJ1-4; a weak D match, TRBD1 (6 bases). CDR3 length equals 15 residues. The germline V and J ends were trimmed by 3 bases and 3 bases, with 11 bases remaining between them. CDR1 LNHDA and CDR2 SQIVND come from the germline V gene (reference sequence). CDR3 bases: TGTGCCAGTAGTATCTTACAGGGTGCTAATGAAAAACTGTTTTTT. Encoded protein: CASSILQGANEKLFF.

Notes on this clonotype: One base away lies a much larger clone, so this may be a sequencing read error. No conserved phenylalanine or tryptophan is present at the end of the CDR3, so a read error is the likely explanation. The rearrangement uses TRBV6-1 and TRBJ2-1; 12 bases line up with TRBD2. Germline values: CDR1 MNHNS, CDR2 SASEGT. V gave up 6 bases and J gave up 7 bases; unmatched junction bases: 4. The CDR3 is 14 residues long. The CDR3 here is CASRLGLAGNEQFS. For the CDR3, the DNA is TGTGCCAGCAGACTCGGACTAGCGGGGAATGAGCAGTTCTCC.

The chain couples TRBV4-3 to TRBJ2-7; no definite D call. Between the trimmed V and J ends, which lost 0 bases and 1 base, there was a span of 10 bases. Germline lookup yields CDR1 LGHNA and CDR2 YSLEER. CDR3 length: 15 amino acids. The chain's CDR3 is CASSQERVSSYEQYF. DNA for the CDR3: TGCGCCAGCAGCCAAGAACGGGTCAGTTCCTACGAGCAGTACTTC.

This clonotype was detected a few times. The chain recombines TRBV20-1 with TRBJ1-1; TRBD1 matches at 8 bases. The CDR3 runs to 10 residues. The ends lost 5 bases at V and 12 bases at J; junction bases unmatched: 5. Per germline, CDR1 DFQATT and CDR2 SNEGSKA (reference sequence). The CDR3 DNA reads as TGCAGTGCTCGGGACAGGAAGACTTTCTTT. This encodes CSARDRKTFF.

The genes are TRBV19 and TRBJ1-1, with TRBD1 matching over 7 bases. The trim removed 6 bases at V and 1 base at J, leaving 11 bases unmatched. The germline gives CDR1 LNHDA, CDR2 SQIVND (reference sequence). The CDR3 consists of 16 residues. CDR3 sequence: CASSRWGQRTNTEAFF. CDR3 DNA: TGTGCCAGTAGCCGATGGGGACAGCGAACGAACACTGAAGCTTTCTTT.

The chain uses TRBV19 and TRBJ2-1, with D perhaps TRBD2 (6 bases). Germline loops: CDR1 LNHDA, CDR2 SQIVND (reference sequence). Deletions cut 3 bases from V and 6 bases from J, with 12 bases between. There are 14 residues in the CDR3. This CDR3 reads CASSISTSTNEQFF. The CDR3 DNA follows: TGTGCCAGTAGTATTTCGACTAGTACCAATGAGCAGTTCTTC. The whole variable domain, filled in from reference TRBV19 and TRBJ2-1, reads DGGITQSPKYLFRKEGQNVTLSCEQNLNHDAMYWYRQDPGQGLRLIYYSQIVNDFQKGDIAEGYSVSREKKESFPLTVTSAQKNPTAFYLCASSISTSTNEQFFGPGTRLTVL.

The table lists this clonotype with many counts. The gene calls are TRBV7-8 and TRBJ2-2; no reliable D call. The V gene lost 2 bases and the J gene lost 6 bases, with 10 bases spanning the gap. CDR3 length: 14 amino acids. CDR1 is SGHVS and CDR2 is FQNEAQ in the germline V gene. As DNA, the CDR3 is TGTGCCAGCAGCTTACCCCCTATGGCCGGGGAGCTGTTTTTT. As protein: CASSLPPMAGELFF. The full variable domain, rest sourced from reference TRBV7-8 and TRBJ2-2, is GAGVSQSPRYKVAKRGQDVALRCDPISGHVSLFWYQQALGQGPEFLTYFQNEAQLDKSGLPSDRFFAERPEGSVSTLKIQRTQQEDSAVYLCASSLPPMAGELFFGEGSRLTVL.

This clonotype was observed at least ten times. This chain connects TRBV30 to TRBJ2-5; 8 bases align to TRBD1. In germline, CDR1 is GTSNPN, CDR2 SVGIG (reference sequence). Trimming cost V 0 bases and J 4 bases; bases outside gene matches: 1. The CDR3 sequence is 13 residues long. CDR3 sequence: CAWSVTGGETQYF. CDR3 DNA sequence: TGTGCCTGGAGTGTAACAGGGGGAGAGACCCAGTACTTC. The full variable domain, in which reference TRBV30 and TRBJ2-5 provide the parts outside the CDR3, is SQTIHQWPATLVQPVGSPLSLECTVEGTSNPNLYWYRQAAGRGLQLLFYSVGIGQISSEVPQNLSASRPQDRQFILSSKKLLLSDSGFYLCAWSVTGGETQYFGPGTRLLVL.

This clonotype was seen at least ten times. The chain has TRBV19 and TRBJ1-1, with TRBD1 matching 12 bases. V shed 7 bases, J shed 5 bases, and the junction held 8 bases outside the gene matches. CDR1 LNHDA and CDR2 SQIVND come from the germline V gene (reference sequence). The CDR3 is 15 residues long. The CDR3 region has the DNA TGTGCCAGTATGGGGGACAGGGGGCGCCGGACTGAAGCTTTCTTT. This translates into CASMGDRGRRTEAFF.

This clonotype was seen many times. The chain uses TRBV19 and TRBJ2-3, with 11 positions matching TRBD1. Trimming cost V 9 bases and J 5 bases; bases outside gene matches: 7. Germline assignment: CDR1 LNHDA and CDR2 SQIVND (reference sequence). This CDR3 is 14 amino acids long. The CDR3 DNA reads as TGTGCCAGCGAAGGACAGGGGGCTGGAGATACGCAGTATTTT. It codes for CASEGQGAGDTQYF.

This clonotype showed up many times. The chain employs TRBV28 and TRBJ1-1; D not resolved. CDR3 length: 13 amino acids. The V gene's germline CDR1 is MDHEN and CDR2 SYDVKM. The V end lost 7 bases, the J end lost 0 bases, and 9 bases lay between the germline ends. The chain's CDR3 is CASNDVMNTEAFF. In DNA form, the CDR3 reads TGTGCCAGCAACGACGTTATGAACACTGAAGCTTTCTTT.

A word on this clonotype: The germline gene is not matched at one end of the junction; a read error may be the cause. This chain uses TRBV5-4 with TRBJ2-5; possible D gene TRBD1, 5 bases. CDR1 is SGHNT, CDR2 YYREEE, per germline (reference sequence). This CDR3 has 15 residues. CDR3 bases: TGTGCCGGCAGCCCAAGGGGCGGAAGGCAAGAGACCCAGTACTTC. Translating it yields CAGSPRGGRQETQYF.

CDR3: CASSASDKGVQGYEQYF. In DNA, the CDR3 is TGTGCCAGCAGCGCCTCAGACAAGGGGGTCCAGGGCTACGAGCAGTACTTC. The rearrangement uses TRBV9 and TRBJ2-7; maybe TRBD1 (6 bases). The CDR3 length is 17 residues. Germline assignment: CDR1 SGDLS and CDR2 YYNGEE. Trimming cost V 3 bases and J 3 bases, with 22 bases left between them.

To note about this clonotype: A read error may account for a junction end that differs from germline. The rearrangement uses TRBV15 and TRBJ2-1; tentative D call: TRBD1 (6 bases). The CDR3 spans 15 residues. Germline loops: CDR1 LNHNV, CDR2 YYDKDF (reference sequence). CDR3 coding DNA: TGTGCCACGAGCAGAGTCGGACAGAGTTACAATGAGCAGCTCTTC. The encoded protein is CATSRVGQSYNEQLF. Supplemented by reference TRBV15 and TRBJ2-1, the full variable domain reads DAMVIQNPRYQVTQFGKPVTLSCSQTLNHNVMYWYQQKSSQAPKLLFHYYDKDFNNEADTPDNFQSRRPNTSFCFLDIRSPGLGDTAMYLCATSRVGQSYNEQLFGPGTRLTVL.

This clonotype was seen repeatedly, ten times or more. The chain uses TRBV10-3 and TRBJ2-7; 7 nucleotides align to TRBD1. J was trimmed by 6 bases and V by 8 bases; bases with no gene match: 10. The CDR3 contains 13 residues. CDR1 is ENHRY, CDR2 SYGVKD, per germline. In DNA, the CDR3 is TGTGCCATCGGGGGAACAGGGGTCGGCGAGCAGTACTTC. Translated: CAIGGTGVGEQYF.

The CDR3 is CASSEQGGSTEAFF. The CDR3 bases are TGTGCCAGCAGTGAGCAAGGGGGTAGCACTGAAGCTTTCTTT. The rearrangement links TRBV2 to TRBJ1-1; a possible D gene is TRBD1 (6 bases). V lost 3 bases and J lost 4, with 12 bases in between. The germline gives CDR1 SNHLY, CDR2 FYNNEI. The length of the CDR3 is 14 residues.

This chain connects TRBV15 to TRBJ2-7; a weak D match, TRBD2 (6 bases). With 1 base removed from V and 12 bases from J, the gap between germline ends came to 16 bases. In germline, CDR1 is LNHNV, CDR2 YYDKDF (reference sequence). There are 13 residues in the CDR3. The DNA of the CDR3 is TGTGCCACCAGCAGAGGTACCAACGGGGGTAGGTACTTC. It codes for CATSRGTNGGRYF.

This clonotype was recorded a few times. The genes are TRBV7-3 and TRBJ2-7, with D perhaps matching TRBD1 (5 bases). The CDR3 loop spans 13 amino acids. V lost 5 bases to trimming and J lost 1 base, with 9 bases between them. Germline lookup yields CDR1 SGHTA and CDR2 FQGTGA. This CDR3 reads CASSHSGSYEQYF. The CDR3 DNA reads as TGTGCCAGCAGCCATTCAGGGTCCTACGAGCAGTACTTC.

For this clonotype: Possible read error: a much larger clone is one base away. J is TRBJ2-7 and V is TRBV27, with TRBD2 identical over 10 bases. The CDR3 extends over 15 amino acids. V gave up 2 bases and J gave up 1 base; unmatched junction bases: 2. The germline gives CDR1 MNHEY, CDR2 SMNVEV (reference sequence). Written as DNA, the CDR3 is TGTGCCAGCAGTTTAATAGCGGGAGGATCCTACGAGCAGTACTTC. Residues: CASSLIAGGSYEQYF.

A note on this clonotype: Possible read error: a much larger clone is one base away. The CDR3 does not end in the conserved phenylalanine or tryptophan, so this is likely a read error. The V and J genes are TRBV5-4 and TRBJ2-5; 8 bases match TRBD2. Per germline, CDR1 SGHNT and CDR2 YYREEE (reference sequence). The trim removed 4 bases at V and 4 bases at J, leaving 12 bases unmatched. There are 16 residues in the CDR3. CDR3 region: CASSRRTGGRGETQYL. The CDR3 DNA follows: TGTGCCAGCAGCCGCCGGACGGGGGGGCGAGGAGAGACCCAGTACCTC.

Many counts were recorded for this clonotype. This chain joins TRBV19 and TRBJ1-1, with D maybe TRBD1 (5 bases). CDR1 LNHDA and CDR2 SQIVND come from the germline V gene (reference sequence). The CDR3 has 15 amino acids. The V end was cut by 5 bases, the J end by 4 bases, with 17 bases between. The CDR3 region has the DNA TGTGCCAGTAGTCGATTTAAGGACATGAGCACTGAAGCTTTCTTT. This encodes CASSRFKDMSTEAFF.